This T cell receptor beta chain emerged from a study of CD8+CD57+ T cells in acquired aplastic anemia. Notes on the study in general: Researchers report that fewer than 35 CD8+ CDR3 sequences appeared in both patients and controls.

In the case of this clonotype: Its target is not known.

The use of genomic DNA as template underpinned the TCR beta VDJ and CDR3 profiling. Via MiXCR, TCRdb re-called the reads, giving one row per CDR3 protein. The sample holds 98,000 or so distinct CDR3 sequences, under 60% seen once. V was shortened by 5 bases and J by 5 bases, with 9 bases between the two germline ends. Germline loops: CDR1 SGHTA, CDR2 FQGNSA. The CDR3 is 12 amino acids. The source material was sorted CD4+, CD8+, or CD8+CD57+ T cells (not recorded which) from PBMCs. The chain employs TRBV7-2 and TRBJ2-5; D uncertain. The clonotype was recovered from a human donor in good health, serving as a control. The CDR3 DNA is TGTGCCAGCAGCCCCAATCGGGAGACCCAGTACTTC. Amino acid sequence: CASSPNRETQYF.